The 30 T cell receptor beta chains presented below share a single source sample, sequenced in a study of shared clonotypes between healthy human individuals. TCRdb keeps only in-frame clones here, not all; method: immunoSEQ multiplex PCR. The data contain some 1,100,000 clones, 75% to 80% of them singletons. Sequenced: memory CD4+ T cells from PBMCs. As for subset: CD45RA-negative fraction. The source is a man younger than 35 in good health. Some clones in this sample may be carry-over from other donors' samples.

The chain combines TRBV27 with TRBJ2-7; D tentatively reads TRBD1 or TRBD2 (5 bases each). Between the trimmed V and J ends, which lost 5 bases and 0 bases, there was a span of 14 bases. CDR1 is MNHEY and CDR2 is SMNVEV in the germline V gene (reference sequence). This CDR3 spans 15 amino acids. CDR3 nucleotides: TGTGCCAGCAGTGGGCCGGGGACCCTCTCCTACGAGCAGTACTTC. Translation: CASSGPGTLSYEQYF.

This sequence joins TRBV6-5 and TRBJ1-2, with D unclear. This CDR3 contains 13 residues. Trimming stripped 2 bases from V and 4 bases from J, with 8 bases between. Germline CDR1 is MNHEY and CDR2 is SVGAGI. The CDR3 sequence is CASSYQDSYGYTF. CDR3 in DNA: TGTGCCAGCAGTTACCAGGATAGCTATGGCTACACCTTC.

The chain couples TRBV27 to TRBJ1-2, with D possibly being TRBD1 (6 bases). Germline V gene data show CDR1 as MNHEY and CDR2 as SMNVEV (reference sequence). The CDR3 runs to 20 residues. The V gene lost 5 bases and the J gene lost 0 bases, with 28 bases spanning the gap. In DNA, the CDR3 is TGTGCCAGCAGTCCTGCCCCGGGGGCCACAACATCCCATTCTAACTATGGCTACACCTTC. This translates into CASSPAPGATTSHSNYGYTF.

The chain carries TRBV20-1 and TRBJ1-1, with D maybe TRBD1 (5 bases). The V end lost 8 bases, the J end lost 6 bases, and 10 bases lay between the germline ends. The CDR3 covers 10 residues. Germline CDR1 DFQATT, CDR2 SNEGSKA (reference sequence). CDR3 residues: CSLVGAEAFF. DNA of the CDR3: TGCAGTCTCGTGGGGGCTGAAGCTTTCTTT.

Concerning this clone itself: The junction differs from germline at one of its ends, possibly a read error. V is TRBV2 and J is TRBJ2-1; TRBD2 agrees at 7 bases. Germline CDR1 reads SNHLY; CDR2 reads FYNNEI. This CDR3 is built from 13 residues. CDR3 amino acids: CASSEVAGVWQFF. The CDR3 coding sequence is TGTGCCAGCAGCGAAGTGGCGGGGGTTTGGCAGTTCTTC. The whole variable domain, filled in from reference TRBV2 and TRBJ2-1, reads EPEVTQTPSHQVTQMGQEVILRCVPISNHLYFYWYRQILGQKVEFLVSFYNNEISEKSEIFDDQFSVERPDGSNFTLKIRSTKLEDSAMYFCASSEVAGVWQFFGPGTRLTVL.

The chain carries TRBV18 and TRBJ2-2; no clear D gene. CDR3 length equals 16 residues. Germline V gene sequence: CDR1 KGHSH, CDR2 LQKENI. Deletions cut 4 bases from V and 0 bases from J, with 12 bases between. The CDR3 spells CASSLNTQTNTGELFF. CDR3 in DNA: TGTGCCAGCTCACTAAATACCCAGACGAACACCGGGGAGCTGTTTTTT.

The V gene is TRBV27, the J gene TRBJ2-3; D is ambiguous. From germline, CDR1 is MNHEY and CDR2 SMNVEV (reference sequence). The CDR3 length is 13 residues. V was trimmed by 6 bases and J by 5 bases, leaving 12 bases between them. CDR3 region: CASSPRPRDTQYF. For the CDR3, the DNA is TGTGCCAGCAGCCCCCGACCTAGAGATACGCAGTATTTT.

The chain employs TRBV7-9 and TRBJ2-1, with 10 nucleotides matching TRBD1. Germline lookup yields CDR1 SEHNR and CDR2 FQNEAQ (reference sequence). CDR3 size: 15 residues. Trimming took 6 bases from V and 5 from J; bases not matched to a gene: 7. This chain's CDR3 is CASSWDRGLNNEQFF. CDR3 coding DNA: TGTGCCAGCAGTTGGGACAGGGGACTGAACAATGAGCAGTTCTTC.

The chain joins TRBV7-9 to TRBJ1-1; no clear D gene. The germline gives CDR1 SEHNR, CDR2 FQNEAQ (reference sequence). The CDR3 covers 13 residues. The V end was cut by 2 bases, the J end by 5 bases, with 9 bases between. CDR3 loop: CASSLSGETEAFF. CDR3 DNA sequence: TGTGCCAGCAGCTTATCCGGGGAGACTGAAGCTTTCTTT.

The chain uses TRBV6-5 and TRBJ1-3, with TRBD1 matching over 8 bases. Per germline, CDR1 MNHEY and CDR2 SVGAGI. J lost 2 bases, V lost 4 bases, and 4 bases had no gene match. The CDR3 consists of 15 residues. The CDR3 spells CASSSRQGTGNTIYF. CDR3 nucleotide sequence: TGTGCCAGCAGTTCCCGACAGGGGACTGGAAACACCATATATTTT.

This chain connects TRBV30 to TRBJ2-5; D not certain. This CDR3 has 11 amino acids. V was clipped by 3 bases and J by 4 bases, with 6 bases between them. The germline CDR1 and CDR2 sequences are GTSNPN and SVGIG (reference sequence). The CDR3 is CAWRHRETQYF. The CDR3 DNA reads TGTGCCTGGAGACATAGAGAGACCCAGTACTTC. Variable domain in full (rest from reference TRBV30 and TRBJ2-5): SQTIHQWPATLVQPVGSPLSLECTVEGTSNPNLYWYRQAAGRGLQLLFYSVGIGQISSEVPQNLSASRPQDRQFILSSKKLLLSDSGFYLCAWRHRETQYFGPGTRLLVL.

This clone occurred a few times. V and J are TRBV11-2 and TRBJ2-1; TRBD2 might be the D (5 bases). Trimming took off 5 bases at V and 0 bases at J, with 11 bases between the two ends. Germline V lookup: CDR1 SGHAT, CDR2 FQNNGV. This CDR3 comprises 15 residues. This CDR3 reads CASSAITSSYNEQFF. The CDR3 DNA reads TGTGCCAGCAGCGCAATAACTAGCTCCTACAATGAGCAGTTCTTC.

The CDR3: CASSDPGGGPGELFF. The DNA for the CDR3 is TGTGCCAGCAGTGACCCAGGGGGAGGACCCGGGGAGCTGTTTTTT. The V and J genes are TRBV2 and TRBJ2-2; possibly TRBD1 for D (7 bases). In germline, CDR1 is SNHLY, CDR2 FYNNEI. This CDR3 is 15 amino acids long. V was clipped by 3 bases and J by 6 bases, with 14 bases between them.

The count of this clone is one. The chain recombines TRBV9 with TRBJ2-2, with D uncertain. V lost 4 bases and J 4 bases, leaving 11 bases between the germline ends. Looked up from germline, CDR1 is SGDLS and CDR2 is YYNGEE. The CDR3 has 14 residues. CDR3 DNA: TGTGCCAGCAGCAGTCAACCGGTCACCGGGGAGCTGTTTTTT. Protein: CASSSQPVTGELFF.

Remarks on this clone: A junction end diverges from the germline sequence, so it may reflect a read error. This CDR3 is CSWMRGRSTDTQYF. CDR3 coding DNA: TGTTCCTGGATGAGGGGGAGAAGCACAGATACGCAGTATTTT. The V and J genes are TRBV30 and TRBJ2-3; a weak D match, TRBD1 (6 bases). CDR3 size: 14 residues. From germline, CDR1 is GTSNPN and CDR2 SVGIG (reference sequence).

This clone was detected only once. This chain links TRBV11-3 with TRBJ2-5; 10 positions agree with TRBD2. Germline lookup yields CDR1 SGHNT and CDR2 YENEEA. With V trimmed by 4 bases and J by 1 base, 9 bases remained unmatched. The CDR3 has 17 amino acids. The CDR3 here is CASSSRSSGRFQETQYF. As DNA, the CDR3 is TGTGCCAGCAGCTCCCGGAGTAGCGGGAGGTTCCAAGAGACCCAGTACTTC.

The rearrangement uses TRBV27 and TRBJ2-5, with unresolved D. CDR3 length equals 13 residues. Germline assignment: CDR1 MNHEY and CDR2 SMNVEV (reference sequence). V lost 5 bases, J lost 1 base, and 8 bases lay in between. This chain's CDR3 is CASSRVGQETQYF. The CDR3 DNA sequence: TGTGCCAGCAGTCGGGTAGGCCAAGAGACCCAGTACTTC.

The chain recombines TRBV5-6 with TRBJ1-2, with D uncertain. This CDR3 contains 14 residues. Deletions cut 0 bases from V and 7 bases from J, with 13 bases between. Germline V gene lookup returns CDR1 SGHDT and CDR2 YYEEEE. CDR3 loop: CASSLGGKTRGYTF. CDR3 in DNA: TGTGCCAGCAGCTTGGGGGGTAAAACCCGTGGCTACACCTTC.

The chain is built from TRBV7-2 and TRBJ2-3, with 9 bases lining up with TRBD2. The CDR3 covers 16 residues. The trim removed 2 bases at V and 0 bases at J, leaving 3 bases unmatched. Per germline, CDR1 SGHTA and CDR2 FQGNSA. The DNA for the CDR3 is TGTGCCAGCAGCTTACTTAGCGGGGGTAGCACAGATACGCAGTATTTT. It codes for CASSLLSGGSTDTQYF.

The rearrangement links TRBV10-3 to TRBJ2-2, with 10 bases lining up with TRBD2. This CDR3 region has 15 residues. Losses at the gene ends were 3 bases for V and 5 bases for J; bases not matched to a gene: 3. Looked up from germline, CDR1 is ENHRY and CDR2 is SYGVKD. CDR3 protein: CAISELAGRTGELFF. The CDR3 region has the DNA TGTGCCATCAGTGAACTAGCGGGACGTACCGGGGAGCTGTTTTTT.

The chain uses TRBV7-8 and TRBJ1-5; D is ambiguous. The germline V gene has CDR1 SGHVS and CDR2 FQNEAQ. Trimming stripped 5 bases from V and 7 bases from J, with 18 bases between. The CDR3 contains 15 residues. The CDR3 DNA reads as TGTGCCAGCAGCGCCTTCGGGGAAGGAGGCCAGCCCCAGCATTTT. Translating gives CASSAFGEGGQPQHF.

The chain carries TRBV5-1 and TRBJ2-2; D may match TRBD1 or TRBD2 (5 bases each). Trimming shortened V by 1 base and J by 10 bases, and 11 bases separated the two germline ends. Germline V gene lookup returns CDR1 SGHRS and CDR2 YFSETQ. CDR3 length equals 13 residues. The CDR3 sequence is CASSLLLGEELFF. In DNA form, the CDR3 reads TGCGCCAGCAGCTTGCTTCTGGGGGAGGAGCTGTTTTTT.

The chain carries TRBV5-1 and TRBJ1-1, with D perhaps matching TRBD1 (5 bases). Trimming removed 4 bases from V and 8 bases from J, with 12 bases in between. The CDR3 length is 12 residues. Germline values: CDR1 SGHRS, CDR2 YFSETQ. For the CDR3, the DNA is TGCGCCAGCAGCCGACAGAGCACCGAAGCTTTCTTT. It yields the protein CASSRQSTEAFF.

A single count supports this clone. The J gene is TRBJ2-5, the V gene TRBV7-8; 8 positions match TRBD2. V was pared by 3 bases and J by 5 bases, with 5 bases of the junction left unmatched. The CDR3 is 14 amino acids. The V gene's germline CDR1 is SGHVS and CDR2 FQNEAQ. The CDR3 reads CASSFSGGGETQYF. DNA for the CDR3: TGTGCCAGCAGCTTTTCGGGAGGGGGGGAGACCCAGTACTTC. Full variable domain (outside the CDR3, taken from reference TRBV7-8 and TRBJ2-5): GAGVSQSPRYKVAKRGQDVALRCDPISGHVSLFWYQQALGQGPEFLTYFQNEAQLDKSGLPSDRFFAERPEGSVSTLKIQRTQQEDSAVYLCASSFSGGGETQYFGPGTRLLVL.

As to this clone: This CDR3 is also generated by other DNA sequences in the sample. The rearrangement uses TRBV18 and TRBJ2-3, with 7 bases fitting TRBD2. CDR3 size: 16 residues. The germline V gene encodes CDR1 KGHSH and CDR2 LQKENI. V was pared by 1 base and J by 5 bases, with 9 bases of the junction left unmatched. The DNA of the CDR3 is TGTGCCAGCTCACCACTGGGGAGGGCCCCCGGAGATACGCAGTATTTT. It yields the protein CASSPLGRAPGDTQYF.

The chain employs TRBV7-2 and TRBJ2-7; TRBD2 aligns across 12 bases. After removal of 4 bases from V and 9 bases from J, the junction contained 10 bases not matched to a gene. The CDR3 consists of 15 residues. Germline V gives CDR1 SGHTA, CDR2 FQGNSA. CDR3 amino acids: CASSYSGTSGYVQYF. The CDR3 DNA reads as TGTGCCAGCAGCTACTCCGGGACTAGCGGGTATGTGCAGTACTTC.

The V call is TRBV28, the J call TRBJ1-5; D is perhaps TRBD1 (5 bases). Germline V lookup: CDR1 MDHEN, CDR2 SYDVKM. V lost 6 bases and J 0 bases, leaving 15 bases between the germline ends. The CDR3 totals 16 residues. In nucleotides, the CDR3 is TGTGCCAGCAGAGGTCCCCCAGGGTATAGCAATCAGCCCCAGCATTTT. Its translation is CASRGPPGYSNQPQHF.

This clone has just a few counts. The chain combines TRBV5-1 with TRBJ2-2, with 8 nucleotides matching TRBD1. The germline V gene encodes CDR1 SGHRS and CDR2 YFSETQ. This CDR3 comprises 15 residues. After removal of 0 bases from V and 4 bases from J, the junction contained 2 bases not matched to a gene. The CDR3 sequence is CASSLEQGVTGELFF. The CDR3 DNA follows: TGCGCCAGCAGCTTGGAACAGGGGGTCACCGGGGAGCTGTTTTTT.

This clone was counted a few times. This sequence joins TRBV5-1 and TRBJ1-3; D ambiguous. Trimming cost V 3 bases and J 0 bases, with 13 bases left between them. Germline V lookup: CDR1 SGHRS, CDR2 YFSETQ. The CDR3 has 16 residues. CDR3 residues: CASSSATASSGNTIYF. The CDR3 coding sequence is TGCGCCAGCAGCTCCGCCACAGCCTCCTCTGGAAACACCATATATTTT.

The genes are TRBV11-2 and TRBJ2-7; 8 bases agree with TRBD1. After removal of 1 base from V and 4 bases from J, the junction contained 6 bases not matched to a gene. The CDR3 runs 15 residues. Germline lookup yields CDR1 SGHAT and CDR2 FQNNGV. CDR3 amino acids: CASSLGRGRGYEQYF. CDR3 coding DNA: TGTGCCAGCAGCTTAGGCAGGGGGCGCGGGTACGAGCAGTACTTC.